The next 6 T cell receptor beta chains were all read from a single sample in a study of CD8 T cells in Susac syndrome. Reverse transcription of 0.5 to 1 ug RNA was performed with random hexamers. TCRdb processed the immunoSEQ multiplex PCR reads anew with MiXCR; each CDR3 protein has one entry. The table shows 150,000 to 200,000 distinct CDR3 sequences, with over 75% occurring only once. Input material: CD4+ T cells from PBMCs. The receptor source for this set is a human donor with Susac syndrome.

This clonotype showed up just once. V and J are TRBV20-1 and TRBJ2-5, with a tentative D call TRBD1 (6 bases). The V end lost 4 bases, the J end lost 6 bases, and 12 bases lay between the germline ends. CDR1 is DFQATT and CDR2 is SNEGSKA in the germline V gene (reference sequence). The CDR3 length is 12 residues. The CDR3 sequence: CSAKQGGKTQYF. CDR3 bases: TGCAGTGCTAAACAGGGCGGAAAGACCCAGTACTTC.

The chain uses TRBV28 and TRBJ1-1; D possibly corresponds to TRBD1 (6 bases). The CDR3 covers 15 residues. Germline assignment: CDR1 MDHEN and CDR2 SYDVKM. V was cut by 6 bases and J by 3 bases, with 17 bases left in between. The DNA for the CDR3 is TGTGCCAGCAGATCCGAACAGGGCTCTTACACTGAAGCTTTCTTT. Amino acid sequence: CASRSEQGSYTEAFF.

The chain joins TRBV14 to TRBJ2-1; D not certain. The CDR3 consists of 12 residues. Trimming took off 2 bases at V and 5 bases at J, with 4 bases between the two ends. Germline CDR1 SGHDN, CDR2 FVKESK. The CDR3 reads CASSQRHNEQFF. In DNA, the CDR3 is TGTGCCAGCAGCCAAAGGCACAATGAGCAGTTCTTC. The entire variable domain, with the rest obtained from reference TRBV14 and TRBJ2-1, is as follows: EAGVTQFPSHSVIEKGQTVTLRCDPISGHDNLYWYRRVMGKEIKFLLHFVKESKQDESGMPNNRFLAERTGGTYSTLKVQPAELEDSGVYFCASSQRHNEQFFGPGTRLTVL.

The chain uses TRBV29-1 and TRBJ2-7; tentatively, D is TRBD1 (5 bases). The CDR3 is 14 residues long. With 8 bases removed from V and 0 bases from J, the gap between germline ends came to 17 bases. CDR1 and CDR2 from the germline V gene are SQVTM and ANQGSEA. CDR3 in DNA: TGCAGCATAATACTCCAGGGCCGCTCCTACGAGCAGTACTTC. This codes for CSIILQGRSYEQYF.

V usage is TRBV5-1 and J usage is TRBJ1-1; 10 bases are a match to TRBD1. With 4 bases clipped from V and 4 bases from J, the junction kept 7 bases outside the gene matches. The CDR3 extends over 15 amino acids. Germline-derived CDR1 and CDR2 are SGHRS and YFSETQ. CDR3 DNA sequence: TGCGCCAGCAGCCCTGGGACAGGGGACGGCACTGAAGCTTTCTTT. The encoded protein is CASSPGTGDGTEAFF.

The V and J genes are TRBV6-1 and TRBJ2-7, with 8 positions matching TRBD1. J lost 0 bases, V lost 7 bases, and 5 bases had no gene match. The V gene's germline CDR1 is MNHNS and CDR2 SASEGT. The CDR3 runs to 14 residues. CDR3 nucleotide sequence: TGTGCCAGCAATCGGGACAGGAGCTCCTACGAGCAGTACTTC. Amino acids: CASNRDRSSYEQYF.